The T cell receptor (beta chain) under discussion was sequenced for a study of CD8 T cells in ankylosing spondylitis (TCRdb year 2017). With regard to the full study: The study profiled T cell receptor beta repertoires in healthy donors and ankylosing spondylitis patients to find disease-linked TCR variants. Peripheral blood was sampled, and synovial fluid was additionally collected from ankylosing spondylitis patients. In total, the full study cohort was made up of roughly 100 healthy donors and 25 ankylosing spondylitis patients.

Sequencing relied on an Illumina HiSeq 2500. Quantitative 5'-RACE with molecular barcodes was the method used to prepare the TCR beta libraries. In the original analysis: Disease-linked TCR variants were identified with a new computational method built on a probabilistic model of VDJ rearrangement. The public sequencing data were trimmed at Q25 with fastp and processed into clonotypes with MiXCR by TCRdb, which kept only in-frame beta chains. Rows merge per CDR3 protein into single entries with the most common DNA and genes. The V and J calls reflect TCRdb's pipeline rather than the authors' work. In all, the sample holds 700,000 to 1,000,000 distinct CDR3 sequences, and about 10% of those were seen once. The ten most abundant clones make up roughly 0.51% of the sample. What the study reported, not specific to this receptor: A TCR beta motif made up of several highly homologous amino acid variants appeared to be characteristic of blood from ankylosing spondylitis patients. A CD8+ phenotype was shown by the disease-linked clones, which were found at relatively low frequencies in peripheral blood. Some motif variants had previously been reported in the synovial fluid and blood of reactive arthritis patients, which suggests shared mechanisms of disease initiation. Significant enrichment of the disease-linked clones was reported in matched synovial fluid samples from ankylosing spondylitis patients.

The germline V gene specifies KGHSH as CDR1 and LQKENI as CDR2. Reading from cysteine to phenylalanine, the CDR3 counts 14 amino acids. Only the CDR3 portion is preserved as DNA: 42 bases, with reading frame beginning at the first base. Trimming takes 1 base off V and 4 bases off J; junction bases not matched to a gene: 2. Worth noting for this clonotype: It has no known antigen specificity. No clone much larger than this one lies a single base away; base qualities are absent.

Sequenced input: blood, either unsorted or a sorted T cell fraction (not recorded which). The origin of this receptor is a male donor with ankylosing spondylitis. The receptor chain draws on TRBV18 and TRBJ2-5, and 8 junction bases match TRBD1. The CDR3 has the sequence CASSPLDRAETQYF. Here is the DNA: TGTGCCAGCTCACCACTGGACAGGGCAGAGACCCAGTACTTC.